This is a list of T cell receptor beta chains from one sample in a study of cytomegalovirus exposure and HLA in healthy donors. Only in-frame clones appear in the TCRdb table, and some are missing; sequencing was by immunoSEQ multiplex PCR. This table has some 130,000 clones, about 82% appearing once. Material for sequencing was PBMCs. These receptors came from a female donor in good health and CMV-seropositive. Both conserved end residues are part of each CDR3. D genes are given only for firm matches. The size entry is marked missing in some rows and otherwise reads once, few, many or a size class.

NA	TRBV5-1	TRBJ2-2	NA	TGCGCCAGCAGCTCAACTCAAACCGGGGAGCTGTTTTTT	CASSSTQTGELFF
once	TRBV5-1	TRBJ2-2	NA	TGCGCCAGCAGCTTTCAGGCGGGCGCCGGGGAGCTGTTTTTT	CASSFQAGAGELFF
NA	TRBV7-9	TRBJ2-5	TRBD1	TGTGCCAGCAGCCTTCGCCGGGACAGGCAAGAGACCCAGTACTTC	CASSLRRDRQETQYF
NA	TRBV9	TRBJ2-5	TRBD1	TGTGCCAGCAGCGTTGGACAGGTCAATACGGAGACCCAGTACTTC	CASSVGQVNTETQYF
few	TRBV5-1	TRBJ2-5	NA	TGCGCCAGCAGCTTGACTAGAGCCATCGGGACCCAGTACTTC	CASSLTRAIGTQYF
NA	TRBV27	TRBJ2-7	NA	TGTGCCAGCAGTTTAAGGCGTCTAGTCTACGAGCAGTACTTC	CASSLRRLVYEQYF
NA	TRBV28	TRBJ2-1	TRBD1	TGTGCCAGCAGACAACAGGGGGCGAATGAGCAGTTCTTC	CASRQQGANEQFF
NA	TRBV18	TRBJ2-7	NA	TGTGCCAGCTCACCTAAGGGAGAGAGTTGGGGTACCTACGAGCAGTACTTC	CASSPKGESWGTYEQYF
NA	TRBV5-5	TRBJ1-2	NA	TGTGCCAGCAGCTTGGTGAGAGCTAACTATGGCTACACCTTC	CASSLVRANYGYTF
NA	TRBV19	TRBJ1-1	NA	TGTGCCAGTAGTATCGCGAGGAACACTGAAGCTTTCTTT	CASSIARNTEAFF
NA	TRBV5-4	TRBJ2-7	NA	TGTGCCAGCAGCTTGGAAGGGAGCCTCCCCGGCGAGCAGTACTTC	CASSLEGSLPGEQYF
few	TRBV6-5	TRBJ1-1	NA	TGTGCCAGCAGTCATGACAGGTACACTGAAGCTTTCTTT	CASSHDRYTEAFF
NA	TRBV6-6	TRBJ1-1	NA	TGTGCCAGCAGTTTAGGGGAGGGACACCTAAACACTGAAGCTTTCTTT	CASSLGEGHLNTEAFF
NA	TRBV19	TRBJ2-7	NA	TGTGCCAGTAGTCTAACATTTGTGGGGGGTCCGGTGCGCGGCGAGCAGTACTTC	CASSLTFVGGPVRGEQYF
NA	TRBV30	TRBJ2-7	TRBD1	TGTGCCTGGGGGCACAGGGGCGACGAGCAGTACTTC	CAWGHRGDEQYF
once	TRBV9	TRBJ2-1	TRBD2	TGTGCCAGCAGCGTCTTTAGCGGGAGTAACAATGAGCAGTTCTTC	CASSVFSGSNNEQFF
few	TRBV5-8	TRBJ2-3	NA	TGTGCCAGCAGCACGGGGAACACAGATACGCAGTATTTT	CASSTGNTDTQYF
once	TRBV6-5	TRBJ2-7	NA	TGTGCCAGCAGTAAACAGGGAGACGAGCAGTACTTC	CASSKQGDEQYF
NA	TRBV6-1	TRBJ2-7	TRBD2	TGTGCCAGCAATGAACTAGCGGGTACGAACGAGCAGTACTTC	CASNELAGTNEQYF
NA	TRBV5-1	TRBJ2-2	TRBD2	TGCGCCAGCAGCTTGAATATAGCGGGAGTGGACACCGGGGAGCTGTTTTTT	CASSLNIAGVDTGELFF
NA	TRBV7-3	TRBJ2-2	TRBD2	TGTGCCAGCAGCTCGGGGGGTAGCGTGAACACCGGGGAGCTGTTTTTT	CASSSGGSVNTGELFF
few	TRBV12-5	TRBJ2-2	TRBD2	TGTGCTAGTGGTTTGGGAGGACAGACTAGCGGGGGGAACACCGGGGAGCTGTTTTTT	CASGLGGQTSGGNTGELFF
NA	TRBV19	TRBJ1-5	NA	TGTGCCAGTATGCAGGCATCCTATAGCAATCAGCCCCAGCATTTT	CASMQASYSNQPQHF
NA	TRBV19	TRBJ2-7	NA	TGTGCCACAGCGACGAGAGGGGGAGGGCCCTCCGAGCAGTACTTC	CATATRGGGPSEQYF
NA	TRBV13	TRBJ2-1	NA	TGTGCCAGCAGCAGCCCCTTCAGGGTCCTGGGCAATGAGCAGTTCTTC	CASSSPFRVLGNEQFF
NA	TRBV5-5	TRBJ2-1	TRBD2	TGTGCCAGCAGCTTGGGACTAGCGACCTACAATGAGCAGTTCTTC	CASSLGLATYNEQFF